A selection of T cell receptor beta chains follows, all from one sample in a study of glioma-infiltrating T cells. TCRdb analysed the multiplex PCR reads with MiXCR anew, one entry per CDR3 protein. The sample records 150,000 or so distinct CDR3 sequences, about 39% being singletons. The sample comprised glioma tissue, nonneoplastic brain tissue, or PBMCs (not recorded which). These receptors came from a human donor with low-grade glioma or glioblastoma, undergoing nonglioma brain surgery, or in good health (not recorded which). Both conserved end residues are part of each CDR3. Each record gives: CDR3 protein, CDR3 DNA, J gene, V gene, D gene, clone size. D genes are given only for firm matches. The listing skips clone size in some rows; elsewhere it reads once, few, many or a size class.

CASSTRRTEAFF TGTGCCAGCAGCACCAGACGTACTGAAGCTTTCTTT TRBJ1-1 TRBV11-2 - -
CASADRRSPREQYF TGTGCCAGCGCCGACCGAAGGTCACCACGGGAGCAGTACTTC TRBJ2-7 TRBV19 - -
CASRPSLDVGYTF TGTGCCAGCAGACCCTCACTGGACGTCGGCTACACCTTC TRBJ1-2 TRBV6-6 - few
CASSWGQGAGEQYF TGTGCCAGCAGCTGGGGACAGGGGGCGGGAGAGCAGTACTTC TRBJ2-7 TRBV11-1 TRBD1 -
CATSRDLGRGPYNEQFF TGTGCCACCAGCAGAGATCTTGGGAGAGGCCCCTACAATGAGCAGTTCTTC TRBJ2-1 TRBV15 - many
CSARENPGSEQFF TGCAGTGCTAGAGAAAATCCGGGATCCGAGCAGTTCTTC TRBJ2-1 TRBV20-1 - -
CASGTAYNEQFF TGTGCCAGCGGGACAGCCTACAATGAGCAGTTCTTC TRBJ2-1 TRBV6-1 TRBD1 many
CASSQDRLLNEQFF TGTGCCAGCAGCCAAGATCGTCTACTCAATGAGCAGTTCTTC TRBJ2-1 TRBV14 - few
CASSQVIEAEQFF TGCGCCAGCAGCCAAGTCATTGAAGCGGAGCAGTTCTTC TRBJ2-1 TRBV4-1 - few
CSARGLAIRQETQYF TGCAGTGCTAGAGGGTTAGCCATTCGGCAAGAGACCCAGTACTTC TRBJ2-5 TRBV20-1 - -
CASSNGNEQYF TGTGCCAGCAGCAACGGGAACGAGCAGTACTTC TRBJ2-7 TRBV7-2 - -
CASSLQGVDTF TGTGCCAGCAGTTTACAGGGTGTGGACACCTTC TRBJ1-2 TRBV28 - -
CATSRDRSYGYTF TGTGCCACCAGCAGAGATCGCAGCTATGGCTACACCTTC TRBJ1-2 TRBV15 - few
CASTLTGSGVFGYTF TGTGCCAGCACCCTCACGGGGTCGGGGGTATTCGGCTACACCTTC TRBJ1-2 TRBV27 - -
CSATPGRRNSYTF TGCAGTGCCACCCCAGGGCGTCGAAATAGCTACACCTTC TRBJ1-2 TRBV20-1 - few
CASSQGGLGELFF TGTGCCAGCAGCCAAGGGGGCCTCGGGGAGCTGTTTTTT TRBJ2-2 TRBV3-1 - -
CASSFWPPQDFNSPLHF TGTGCCAGCAGTTTCTGGCCACCTCAGGACTTCAATTCACCCCTCCACTTT TRBJ1-6 TRBV27 - -
CASRTGTSGITDTQYF TGTGCCAGCAGGACCGGGACTAGCGGGATCACAGATACGCAGTATTTT TRBJ2-3 TRBV27 TRBD2 -
CASSLELAGGYEQFF TGTGCCAGCAGCTTAGAACTAGCGGGAGGATATGAGCAGTTCTTC TRBJ2-1 TRBV7-2 TRBD2 many
CGIQGLSNQPQHF TGCGGTATTCAGGGTCTTAGCAATCAGCCCCAGCATTTT TRBJ1-5 TRBV20-1 - -
CARSEEGTWAGQPQHF TGTGCCAGAAGTGAAGAAGGGACATGGGCCGGTCAGCCCCAGCATTTT TRBJ1-5 TRBV6-1 - -
CASSAEGLGSYNSPLHF TGTGCCAGCAGCGCCGAGGGATTGGGCTCCTATAATTCACCCCTCCACTTT TRBJ1-6 TRBV11-2 - -
CASSGTRAGSDTQYF TGTGCCAGCAGCGGGACTCGGGCGGGCTCGGATACGCAGTATTTT TRBJ2-3 TRBV7-9 - -
CSAGEAGGPNEQFF TGCAGTGCTGGGGAAGCGGGAGGCCCCAATGAGCAGTTCTTC TRBJ2-1 TRBV20-1 TRBD2 -
CASSQQKLTDTQYF TGTGCCAGCTCACAACAGAAGCTCACAGATACGCAGTATTTT TRBJ2-3 TRBV18 - once
CSATSGTTVANEQFF TGCAGTGCTACATCCGGGACTACAGTGGCGAATGAGCAGTTCTTC TRBJ2-1 TRBV20-1 TRBD2 few
CASSEGWTDIYGYTF TGTGCCAGCAGTGAAGGATGGACTGACATTTATGGCTACACCTTC TRBJ1-2 TRBV2 - few
CASSQSGQGYTQYF TGTGCCAGCAGCCAAAGCGGACAGGGCTATACGCAGTATTTT TRBJ2-3 TRBV6-2/TRBV6-3 TRBD1 -
CATSRDDINTEAFF TGTGCCACCAGCAGAGATGACATAAACACTGAAGCTTTCTTT TRBJ1-1 TRBV15 - -
CASSPSPGLAATNEQFF TGTGCCAGCAGTCCCTCCCCTGGGCTAGCGGCCACCAATGAGCAGTTCTTC TRBJ2-1 TRBV25-1 TRBD2 -
CARLGGGTEAFF TGTGCCAGGCTCGGGGGAGGCACTGAAGCTTTCTTT TRBJ1-1 TRBV25-1 - -
CASSRRGLTTDTQYF TGTGCTAGCAGCCGCCGGGGGCTAACCACAGATACGCAGTATTTT TRBJ2-3 TRBV7-7 - -
CASSTDGSSGANVLTF TGTGCCAGCAGCACCGACGGGAGCTCTGGGGCCAACGTCCTGACTTTC TRBJ2-6 TRBV6-5 - -
CASRPDRGNQPQHF TGTGCCAGCAGGCCTGACAGGGGGAATCAGCCCCAGCATTTT TRBJ1-5 TRBV7-2 TRBD1 -
CSASRLPTDTQYF TGCAGTGCTAGTAGACTTCCCACAGATACGCAGTATTTT TRBJ2-3 TRBV20-1 - few
CAISARQASSGNTIYF TGTGCCATCAGTGCTAGACAGGCAAGCTCTGGAAACACCATATATTTT TRBJ1-3 TRBV10-3 - -
CASSQYLQAGYTF TGTGCCAGCAGCCAGTACCTGCAGGCTGGCTACACCTTC TRBJ1-2 TRBV5-4 - -
CASSPQGNNEKLFF TGTGCCAGCAGCCCCCAGGGGAATAATGAAAAACTGTTTTTT TRBJ1-4 TRBV7-2 - many
CASSMGQGALGNEQFF TGTGCCAGTAGCATGGGACAGGGGGCTCTTGGCAATGAGCAGTTCTTC TRBJ2-1 TRBV19 TRBD1 -
CASSPQGDTDTQYF TGTGCCAGCAGTCCTCAGGGGGATACGGATACGCAGTATTTT TRBJ2-3 TRBV6-4 TRBD1 -
CATADRDYQPQHF TGTGCCACCGCGGACAGGGACTATCAGCCCCAGCATTTT TRBJ1-5 TRBV6-1 TRBD1 few
CASSQDRQPTDTQYF TGTGCCAGCAGCCAAGATCGACAGCCCACAGATACGCAGTATTTT TRBJ2-3 TRBV4-2 - few
CASSVEGYTEAFF TGTGCCAGCAGTGTTGAGGGGTACACTGAAGCTTTCTTT TRBJ1-1 TRBV6-1 - -
CASRPGLAEEETQYF TGTGCCAGCAGACCCGGACTAGCGGAGGAAGAGACCCAGTACTTC TRBJ2-5 TRBV6-1 TRBD2 many